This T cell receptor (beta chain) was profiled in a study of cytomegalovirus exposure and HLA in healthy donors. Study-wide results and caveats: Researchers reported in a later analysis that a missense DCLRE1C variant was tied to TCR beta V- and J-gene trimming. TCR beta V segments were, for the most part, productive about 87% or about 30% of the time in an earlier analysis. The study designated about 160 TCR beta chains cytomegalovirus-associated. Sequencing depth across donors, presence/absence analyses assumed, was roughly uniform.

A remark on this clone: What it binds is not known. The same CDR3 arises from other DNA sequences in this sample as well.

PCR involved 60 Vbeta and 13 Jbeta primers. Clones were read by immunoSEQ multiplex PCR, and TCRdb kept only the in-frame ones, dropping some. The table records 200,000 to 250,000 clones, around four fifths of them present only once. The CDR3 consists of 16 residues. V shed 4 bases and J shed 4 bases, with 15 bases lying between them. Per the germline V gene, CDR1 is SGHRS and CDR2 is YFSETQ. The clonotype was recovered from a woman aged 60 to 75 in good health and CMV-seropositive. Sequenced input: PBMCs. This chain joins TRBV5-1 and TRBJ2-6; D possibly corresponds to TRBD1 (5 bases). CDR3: CASSVTDYSGANVLTF. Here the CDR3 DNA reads TGCGCCAGCAGCGTGACAGATTACTCCGGGGCCAACGTCCTGACTTTC.